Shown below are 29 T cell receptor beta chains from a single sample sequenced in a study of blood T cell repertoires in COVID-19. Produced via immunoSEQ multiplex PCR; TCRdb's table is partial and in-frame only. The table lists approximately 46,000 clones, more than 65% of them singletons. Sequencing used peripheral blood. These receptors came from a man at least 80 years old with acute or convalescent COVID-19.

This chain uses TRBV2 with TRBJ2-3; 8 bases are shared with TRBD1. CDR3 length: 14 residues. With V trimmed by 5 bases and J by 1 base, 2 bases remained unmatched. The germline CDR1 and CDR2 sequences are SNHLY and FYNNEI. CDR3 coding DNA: TGTGCCAGCAGTCTGACAGGGGGCACAGATACGCAGTATTTT. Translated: CASSLTGGTDTQYF.

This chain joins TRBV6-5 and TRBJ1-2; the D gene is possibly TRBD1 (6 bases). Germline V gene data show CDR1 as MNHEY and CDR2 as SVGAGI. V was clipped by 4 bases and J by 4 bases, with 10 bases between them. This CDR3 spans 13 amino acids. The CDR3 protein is CASSFQGTYGYTF. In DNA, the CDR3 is TGTGCCAGCAGTTTCCAGGGGACCTATGGCTACACCTTC.

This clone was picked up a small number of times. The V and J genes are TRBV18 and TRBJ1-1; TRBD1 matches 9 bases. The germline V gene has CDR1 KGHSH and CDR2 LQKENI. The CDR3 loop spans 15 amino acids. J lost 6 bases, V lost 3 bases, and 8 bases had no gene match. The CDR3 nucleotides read TGTGCCAGCTCACCCGGACAGGGGACCACTTCTGAAGCTTTCTTT. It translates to CASSPGQGTTSEAFF.

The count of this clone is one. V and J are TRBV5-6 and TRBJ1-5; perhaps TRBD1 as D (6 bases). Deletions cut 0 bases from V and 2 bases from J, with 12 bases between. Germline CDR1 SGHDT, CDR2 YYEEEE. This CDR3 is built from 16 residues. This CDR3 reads CASSLDRVNGNQPQHF. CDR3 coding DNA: TGTGCCAGCAGCTTGGACAGGGTTAATGGCAATCAGCCCCAGCATTTT. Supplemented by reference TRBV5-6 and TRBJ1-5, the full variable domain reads DAGVTQSPTHLIKTRGQQVTLRCSPKSGHDTVSWYQQALGQGPQFIFQYYEEEERQRGNFPDRFSGHQFPNYSSELNVNALLLGDSALYLCASSLDRVNGNQPQHFGDGTRLSIL.

The CDR3 sequence: CASSESRSGASGRQYF. The CDR3 DNA is TGTGCCAGCAGTGAGTCGAGGAGCGGGGCCTCAGGGAGGCAGTACTTC. This chain links TRBV2 with TRBJ2-7; 7 bases line up with TRBD2. V trimming: 3 bases; J trimming: 9 bases; junction bases outside the gene matches: 17. Germline V gives CDR1 SNHLY, CDR2 FYNNEI. There are 16 residues in the CDR3.

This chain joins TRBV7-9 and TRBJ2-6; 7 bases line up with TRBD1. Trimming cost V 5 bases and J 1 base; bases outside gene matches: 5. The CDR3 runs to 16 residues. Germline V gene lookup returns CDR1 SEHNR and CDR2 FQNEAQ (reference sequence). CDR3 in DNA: TGTGCCAGCAGCCGACAGGGTGGGTCTGGGGCCAACGTCCTGACTTTC. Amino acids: CASSRQGGSGANVLTF.

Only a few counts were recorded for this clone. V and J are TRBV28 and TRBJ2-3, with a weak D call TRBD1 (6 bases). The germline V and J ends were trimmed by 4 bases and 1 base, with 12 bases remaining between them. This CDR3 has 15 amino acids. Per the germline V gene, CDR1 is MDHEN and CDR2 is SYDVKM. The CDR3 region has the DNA TGTGCCAGCAGTTCACAGGGATTAGGCACAGATACGCAGTATTTT. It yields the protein CASSSQGLGTDTQYF.

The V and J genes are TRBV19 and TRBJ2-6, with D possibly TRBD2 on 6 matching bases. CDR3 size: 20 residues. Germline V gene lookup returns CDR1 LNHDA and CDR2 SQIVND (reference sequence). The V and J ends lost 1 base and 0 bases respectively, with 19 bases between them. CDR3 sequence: CASSIAGLRPESSGANVLTF. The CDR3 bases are TGTGCCAGTAGTATAGCCGGACTAAGACCAGAGTCCTCTGGGGCCAACGTCCTGACTTTC.

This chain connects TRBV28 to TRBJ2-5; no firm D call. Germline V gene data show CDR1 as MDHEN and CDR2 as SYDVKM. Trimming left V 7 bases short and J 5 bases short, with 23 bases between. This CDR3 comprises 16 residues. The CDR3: CASNSRSGPRAETQYF. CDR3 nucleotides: TGTGCCAGCAATTCCCGGAGTGGCCCCCGAGCGGAGACCCAGTACTTC.

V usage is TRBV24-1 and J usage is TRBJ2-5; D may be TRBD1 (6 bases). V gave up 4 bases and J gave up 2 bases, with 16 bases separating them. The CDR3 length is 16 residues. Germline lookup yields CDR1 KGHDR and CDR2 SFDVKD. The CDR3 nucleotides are TGTGCCACCAGTGAATCCCTCAGGGGAGATCAAGAGACCCAGTACTTC. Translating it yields CATSESLRGDQETQYF.

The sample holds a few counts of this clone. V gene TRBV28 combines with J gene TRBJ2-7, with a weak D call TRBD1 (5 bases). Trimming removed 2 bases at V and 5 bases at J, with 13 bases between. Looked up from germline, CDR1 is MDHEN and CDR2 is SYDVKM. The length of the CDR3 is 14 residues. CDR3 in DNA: TGTGCCAGCAGTTTAGGGGCCAGGGCCCACGAGCAGTACTTC. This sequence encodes CASSLGARAHEQYF.

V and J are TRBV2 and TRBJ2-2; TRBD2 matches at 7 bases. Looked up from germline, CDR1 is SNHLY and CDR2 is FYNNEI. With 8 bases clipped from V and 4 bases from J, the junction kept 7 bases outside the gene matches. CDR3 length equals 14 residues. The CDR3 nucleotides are TGTGCCAGCTCTCGAGGGGAGGGCACCGGGGAGCTGTTTTTT. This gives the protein CASSRGEGTGELFF.

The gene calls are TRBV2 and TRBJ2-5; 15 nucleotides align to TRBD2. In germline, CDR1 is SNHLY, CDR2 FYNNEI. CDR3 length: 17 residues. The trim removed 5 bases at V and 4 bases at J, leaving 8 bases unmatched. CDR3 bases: TGTGCCAGCAGTTATCCGGGACTAGCGGGAGGAAGAGAGACCCAGTACTTC. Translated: CASSYPGLAGGRETQYF.

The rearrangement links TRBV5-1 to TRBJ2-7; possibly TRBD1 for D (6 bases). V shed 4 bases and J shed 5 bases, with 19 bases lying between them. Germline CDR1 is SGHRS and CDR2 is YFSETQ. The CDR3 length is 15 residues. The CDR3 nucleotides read TGCGCCAGCAGCCCAGGCCGGGACACCGACCACGAGCAGTACTTC. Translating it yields CASSPGRDTDHEQYF. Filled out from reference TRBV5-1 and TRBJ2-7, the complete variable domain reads KAGVTQTPRYLIKTRGQQVTLSCSPISGHRSVSWYQQTPGQGLQFLFEYFSETQRNKGNFPGRFSGRQFSNSRSEMNVSTLELGDSALYLCASSPGRDTDHEQYFGPGTRLTVT.

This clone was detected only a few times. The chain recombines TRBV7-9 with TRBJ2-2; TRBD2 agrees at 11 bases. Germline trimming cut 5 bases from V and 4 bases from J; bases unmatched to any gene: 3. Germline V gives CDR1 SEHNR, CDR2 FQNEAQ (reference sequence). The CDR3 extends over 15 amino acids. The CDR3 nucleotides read TGTGCCAGCAGCCGACTAGCGGGGAGCACCGGGGAGCTGTTTTTT. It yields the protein CASSRLAGSTGELFF.

The CDR3 reads CASSQGGGTGEETQYF. CDR3 coding DNA: TGTGCCAGCAGCCAAGGTGGCGGGACAGGGGAAGAGACCCAGTACTTC. V gene TRBV3-1 (or the pseudogene TRBV3-2) combines with J gene TRBJ2-5, with 10 nucleotides matching TRBD1. V was clipped by 1 base and J by 3 bases; unmatched bases: 5. CDR3 length: 16 residues. The V gene's germline CDR1 is LGHDT and CDR2 YNNKEL (reference sequence).

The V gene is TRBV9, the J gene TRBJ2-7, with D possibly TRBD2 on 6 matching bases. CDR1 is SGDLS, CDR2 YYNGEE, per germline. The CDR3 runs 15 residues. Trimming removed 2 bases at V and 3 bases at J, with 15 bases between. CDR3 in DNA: TGTGCCAGCAGCGTCGGCGGGGATGGAGTCTACGAGCAGTACTTC. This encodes CASSVGGDGVYEQYF.

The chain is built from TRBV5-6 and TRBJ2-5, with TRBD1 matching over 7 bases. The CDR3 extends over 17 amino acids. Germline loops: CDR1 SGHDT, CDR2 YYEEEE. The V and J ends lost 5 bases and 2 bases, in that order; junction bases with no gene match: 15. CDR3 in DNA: TGTGCCAGCAGTCATAAGTCCGGGACAGTCAGTCAAGAGACCCAGTACTTC. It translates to CASSHKSGTVSQETQYF. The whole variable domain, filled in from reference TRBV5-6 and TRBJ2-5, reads DAGVTQSPTHLIKTRGQQVTLRCSPKSGHDTVSWYQQALGQGPQFIFQYYEEEERQRGNFPDRFSGHQFPNYSSELNVNALLLGDSALYLCASSHKSGTVSQETQYFGPGTRLLVL.

The CDR3 nucleotides are TGTGCCAGCAGTAACCCGGGACAATCGTATGGCTACACCTTC. Its translation: CASSNPGQSYGYTF. The rearrangement links TRBV6-5 to TRBJ1-2, with D maybe TRBD1 (6 bases). Germline-derived CDR1 and CDR2 are MNHEY and SVGAGI. V gave up 5 bases and J gave up 5 bases, with 15 bases separating them. The CDR3 is 14 amino acids.

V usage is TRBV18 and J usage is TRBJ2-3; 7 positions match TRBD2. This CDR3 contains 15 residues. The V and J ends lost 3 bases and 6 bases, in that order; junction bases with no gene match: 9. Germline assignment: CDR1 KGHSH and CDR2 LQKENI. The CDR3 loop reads CASSPTSFLVDTQYF. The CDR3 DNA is TGTGCCAGCTCACCGACTAGCTTCCTCGTCGATACGCAGTATTTT.

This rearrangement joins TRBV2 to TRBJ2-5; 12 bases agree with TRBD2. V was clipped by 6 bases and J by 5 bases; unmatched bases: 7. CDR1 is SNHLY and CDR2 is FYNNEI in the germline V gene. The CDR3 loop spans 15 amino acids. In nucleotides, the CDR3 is TGTGCCAGCAGCCTCCTAGCGGGAGGGACCGAGACCCAGTACTTC. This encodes CASSLLAGGTETQYF.

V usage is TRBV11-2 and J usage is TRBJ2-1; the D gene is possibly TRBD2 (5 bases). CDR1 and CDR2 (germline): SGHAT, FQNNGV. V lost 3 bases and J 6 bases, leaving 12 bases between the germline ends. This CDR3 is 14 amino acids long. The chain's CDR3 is CASSFGASFNEQFF. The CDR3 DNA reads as TGTGCCAGCAGCTTTGGAGCTAGCTTCAATGAGCAGTTCTTC.

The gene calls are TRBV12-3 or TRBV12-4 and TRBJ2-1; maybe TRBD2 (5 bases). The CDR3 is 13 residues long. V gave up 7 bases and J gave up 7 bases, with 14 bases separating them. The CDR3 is CASTGPGGNEQFF. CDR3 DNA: TGTGCCAGCACCGGACCCGGCGGGAATGAGCAGTTCTTC.

CDR3 amino acids: CASSAGGLAGFQETQYF. DNA for the CDR3: TGTGCCAGCAGTGCGGGAGGACTAGCGGGATTCCAAGAGACCCAGTACTTC. The V and J genes are TRBV2 and TRBJ2-5; 12 bases map to TRBD2. V lost 4 bases and J lost 1; bases outside the gene matches: 7. The CDR3 sequence is 17 residues long. Germline CDR1 SNHLY, CDR2 FYNNEI.

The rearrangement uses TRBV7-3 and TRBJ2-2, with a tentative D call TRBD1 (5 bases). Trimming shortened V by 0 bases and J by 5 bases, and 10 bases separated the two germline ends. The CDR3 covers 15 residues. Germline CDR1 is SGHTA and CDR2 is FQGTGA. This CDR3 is CASSLTVRATGELFF. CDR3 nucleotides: TGTGCCAGCAGCTTAACGGTCAGGGCTACCGGGGAGCTGTTTTTT.

The CDR3 nucleotides are TGTGCCAGCAGACCAGGACACAACTATGGCTACACCTTC. Translated, it gives CASRPGHNYGYTF. The chain uses TRBV27 and TRBJ1-2; D may be TRBD1 (5 bases). The CDR3 runs to 13 residues. Germline V gene lookup returns CDR1 MNHEY and CDR2 SMNVEV (reference sequence). V gave up 6 bases and J gave up 2 bases, with 10 bases separating them.

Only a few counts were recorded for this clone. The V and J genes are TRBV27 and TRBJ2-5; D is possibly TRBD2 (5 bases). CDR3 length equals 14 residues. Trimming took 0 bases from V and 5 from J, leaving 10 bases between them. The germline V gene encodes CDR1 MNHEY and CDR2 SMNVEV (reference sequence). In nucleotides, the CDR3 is TGTGCCAGCAGTTTATCCACGGGGTTGGAGACCCAGTACTTC. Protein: CASSLSTGLETQYF.

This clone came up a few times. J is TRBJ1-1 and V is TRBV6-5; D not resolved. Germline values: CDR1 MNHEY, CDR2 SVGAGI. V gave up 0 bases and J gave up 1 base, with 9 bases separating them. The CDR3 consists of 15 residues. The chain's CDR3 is CASSYSTRKNTEAFF. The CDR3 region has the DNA TGTGCCAGCAGTTACTCGACCAGGAAGAACACTGAAGCTTTCTTT.

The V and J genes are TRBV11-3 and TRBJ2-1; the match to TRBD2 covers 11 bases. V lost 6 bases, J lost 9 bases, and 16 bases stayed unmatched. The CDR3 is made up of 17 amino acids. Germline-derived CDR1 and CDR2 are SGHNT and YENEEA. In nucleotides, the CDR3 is TGTGCCAGCAGTTCCGGCAATAGCGGGAGGGCCTACGGTGAGCAGTTCTTC. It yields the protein CASSSGNSGRAYGEQFF.